This T cell receptor (beta chain) was captured in a study of T cell responses to AZD1222 COVID-19 vaccine. Study results and caveats: There were vaccine-associated CD4 TCRs across spike, dominant at 160-218 and 743-854.

Only in-frame clones appear in the TCRdb table, and some are missing; sequencing was by immunoSEQ multiplex PCR. Counted here are more than 150,000 clones, more than 75% occurring once; the ten biggest clones make up 26%. Per the germline V gene, CDR1 is SGDLS and CDR2 is YYNGEE. The V and J ends lost 3 bases and 7 bases, in that order; junction bases with no gene match: 2. The CDR3 is made up of 13 amino acids. A remark on this clone: Its antigen is still unknown.

This chain uses TRBV9 with TRBJ1-2; 11 bases map to TRBD1. This sample comprised peripheral blood, obtained 28 days after the second AZD1222 dose. The clonotype was recovered from an adult who received the AZD1222 COVID-19 vaccine. In DNA, the CDR3 is TGTGCCAGCAGCGATGGGACAGGGGGTGGCTACACCTTC. Translating it yields CASSDGTGGGYTF.